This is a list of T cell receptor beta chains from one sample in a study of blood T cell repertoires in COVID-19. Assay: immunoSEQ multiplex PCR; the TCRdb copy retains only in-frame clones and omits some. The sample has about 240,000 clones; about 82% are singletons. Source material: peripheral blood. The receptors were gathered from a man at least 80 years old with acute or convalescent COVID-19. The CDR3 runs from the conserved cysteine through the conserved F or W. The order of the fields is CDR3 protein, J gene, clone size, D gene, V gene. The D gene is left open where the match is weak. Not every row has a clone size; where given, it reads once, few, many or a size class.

CDR3aa: CASKASRGNYQPQHF
j_gene: TRBJ1-5
abundance: -
d_gene: -
v_gene: TRBV6-5

CDR3aa: CASSQARVTIYF
j_gene: TRBJ1-3
abundance: -
d_gene: -
v_gene: TRBV14

CDR3aa: CASSQVTPRGGPNQPQHF
j_gene: TRBJ1-5
abundance: once
d_gene: -
v_gene: TRBV3-1/TRBV3-2

CDR3aa: CASSEWGQVNIQYF
j_gene: TRBJ2-4
abundance: -
d_gene: TRBD1
v_gene: TRBV25-1

CDR3aa: CASSYTGQGAGDF
j_gene: TRBJ1-6
abundance: -
d_gene: TRBD1
v_gene: TRBV6-2/TRBV6-3

CDR3aa: CASSYNGGRGEKLFF
j_gene: TRBJ1-4
abundance: -
d_gene: -
v_gene: TRBV6-5

CDR3aa: CSASVQGRGANYGYTF
j_gene: TRBJ1-2
abundance: -
d_gene: -
v_gene: TRBV20-1

CDR3aa: CATSVQETQYF
j_gene: TRBJ2-5
abundance: once
d_gene: -
v_gene: TRBV24-1

CDR3aa: CASPDRVDTEAFF
j_gene: TRBJ1-1
abundance: -
d_gene: TRBD1
v_gene: TRBV6-5

CDR3aa: CATGATGHSALHF
j_gene: TRBJ1-6
abundance: -
d_gene: TRBD1
v_gene: TRBV15

CDR3aa: CASSPATGRGEKLFF
j_gene: TRBJ1-4
abundance: once
d_gene: TRBD1
v_gene: TRBV2

CDR3aa: CSVVQGNYGYTF
j_gene: TRBJ1-2
abundance: -
d_gene: -
v_gene: TRBV29-1

CDR3aa: CAFLVRAFF
j_gene: TRBJ1-1
abundance: once
d_gene: -
v_gene: TRBV6-7

CDR3aa: CASSSTGLNEKLFF
j_gene: TRBJ1-4
abundance: -
d_gene: -
v_gene: TRBV5-1

CDR3aa: CASSSLGQGVTTEAFF
j_gene: TRBJ1-1
abundance: -
d_gene: TRBD1
v_gene: TRBV6-2/TRBV6-3

CDR3aa: CASARQGGEKLFF
j_gene: TRBJ1-4
abundance: -
d_gene: TRBD1
v_gene: TRBV28

CDR3aa: CASSPPAPGIQPQHF
j_gene: TRBJ1-5
abundance: -
d_gene: -
v_gene: TRBV28

CDR3aa: CASSLGLAGGYNEQFF
j_gene: TRBJ2-1
abundance: -
d_gene: TRBD2
v_gene: TRBV5-1

CDR3aa: CASSLRGGSHNEQFF
j_gene: TRBJ2-1
abundance: -
d_gene: TRBD2
v_gene: TRBV9

CDR3aa: CASSLPQGLAGELFF
j_gene: TRBJ2-2
abundance: once
d_gene: -
v_gene: TRBV28

CDR3aa: CSAREVEQYF
j_gene: TRBJ2-7
abundance: -
d_gene: -
v_gene: TRBV20-1

CDR3aa: CASSVGTGYGYTF
j_gene: TRBJ1-2
abundance: few
d_gene: -
v_gene: TRBV9

CDR3aa: CASSLGTGANEKLFF
j_gene: TRBJ1-4
abundance: -
d_gene: TRBD1
v_gene: TRBV11-2

CDR3aa: CASTMGGSYNEQFF
j_gene: TRBJ2-1
abundance: -
d_gene: TRBD2
v_gene: TRBV28

CDR3aa: CASRGRSNTGELFF
j_gene: TRBJ2-2
abundance: -
d_gene: -
v_gene: TRBV19

CDR3aa: CASSMGGSFGYTF
j_gene: TRBJ1-2
abundance: few
d_gene: -
v_gene: TRBV19

CDR3aa: CATSDFDSTDTQYF
j_gene: TRBJ2-3
abundance: -
d_gene: -
v_gene: TRBV24-1

CDR3aa: CASRGREGSYEQYF
j_gene: TRBJ2-7
abundance: -
d_gene: TRBD2
v_gene: TRBV6-6

CDR3aa: CASSLGDSSYEQYF
j_gene: TRBJ2-7
abundance: -
d_gene: TRBD1
v_gene: TRBV28

CDR3aa: CASSITGTHSGNTIYF
j_gene: TRBJ1-3
abundance: few
d_gene: -
v_gene: TRBV19

CDR3aa: CASSPGGATNEKLFF
j_gene: TRBJ1-4
abundance: -
d_gene: -
v_gene: TRBV5-1

CDR3aa: CASSLTGGEESPLHF
j_gene: TRBJ1-6
abundance: once
d_gene: TRBD1
v_gene: TRBV6-5

CDR3aa: CASSKAEGRGEKLFF
j_gene: TRBJ1-4
abundance: -
d_gene: -
v_gene: TRBV21-1

CDR3aa: CASSWEGQVSTEAFF
j_gene: TRBJ1-1
abundance: once
d_gene: TRBD1
v_gene: TRBV5-1

CDR3aa: CASRLAHSGNTIYF
j_gene: TRBJ1-3
abundance: -
d_gene: -
v_gene: TRBV12-2

CDR3aa: CATSDPPSVNEQFF
j_gene: TRBJ2-1
abundance: -
d_gene: -
v_gene: TRBV24-1

CDR3aa: CASSWDRRDYEQYF
j_gene: TRBJ2-7
abundance: -
d_gene: TRBD1
v_gene: TRBV5-4

CDR3aa: CATSQTANYGYTF
j_gene: TRBJ1-2
abundance: -
d_gene: -
v_gene: TRBV19

CDR3aa: CASSERQGAYEQYF
j_gene: TRBJ2-7
abundance: -
d_gene: TRBD1
v_gene: TRBV6-4

CDR3aa: CASTLAGPYTGELFF
j_gene: TRBJ2-2
abundance: once
d_gene: TRBD2
v_gene: TRBV27

CDR3aa: CASSLGQGPTEAFF
j_gene: TRBJ1-1
abundance: -
d_gene: TRBD1
v_gene: TRBV6-2/TRBV6-3

CDR3aa: CASSQDFLGETRNYGYTF
j_gene: TRBJ1-2
abundance: -
d_gene: -
v_gene: TRBV4-3

CDR3aa: CASTRGGGPSEAFF
j_gene: TRBJ1-1
abundance: -
d_gene: -
v_gene: TRBV14

CDR3aa: CASSLFGTGLDIYEQYF
j_gene: TRBJ2-7
abundance: -
d_gene: TRBD1
v_gene: TRBV27

CDR3aa: CASSYGTGTTNTEAFF
j_gene: TRBJ1-1
abundance: -
d_gene: TRBD1
v_gene: TRBV6-5

CDR3aa: CASSLRGNTEAFF
j_gene: TRBJ1-1
abundance: -
d_gene: -
v_gene: TRBV4-3

CDR3aa: CASRRVGTGPSYEQYF
j_gene: TRBJ2-7
abundance: once
d_gene: -
v_gene: TRBV27

CDR3aa: CASSGPGGTLHF
j_gene: TRBJ1-6
abundance: -
d_gene: -
v_gene: TRBV25-1

CDR3aa: CASSLLAGVSSYNEQFF
j_gene: TRBJ2-1
abundance: -
d_gene: TRBD2
v_gene: TRBV27

CDR3aa: CASRSLTGNSPLHF
j_gene: TRBJ1-6
abundance: -
d_gene: TRBD1
v_gene: TRBV2

CDR3aa: CASSYRLGGGPYEQYF
j_gene: TRBJ2-7
abundance: -
d_gene: -
v_gene: TRBV4-1

CDR3aa: CASSPGHPYEQYF
j_gene: TRBJ2-7
abundance: few
d_gene: -
v_gene: TRBV12-3/TRBV12-4